This entry lists 27 T cell receptor beta chains sequenced from one sample in a study of beta chain features in type 1 diabetes. The investigators reverse transcribed all of the isolated RNA, so they sequenced expressed TCRB transcripts. TCRdb keeps only in-frame clones here, not all; method: immunoSEQ multiplex PCR. The sample has over 120,000 clones, approximately 9.2% seen once. Input material: central memory CD4+ T cells from blood. These TCRs come from a man in his late teens or twenties in good health.

This clone was observed a few times. V usage is TRBV5-1 and J usage is TRBJ2-5, with 14 bases that match TRBD2. The CDR3 consists of 15 residues. V lost 4 bases to trimming and J lost 4 bases; unmatched junction nucleotides: 3. In germline, CDR1 is SGHRS, CDR2 YFSETQ. CDR3 in amino acids: CASSRTSGGLETQYF. The DNA for the CDR3 is TGCGCCAGCAGCCGGACTAGCGGGGGGTTAGAGACCCAGTACTTC.

This chain links TRBV18 with TRBJ2-1, with 9 positions matching TRBD1. V dropped 6 bases and J dropped 8; count of bases not matched to a gene: 5. The V gene's germline CDR1 is KGHSH and CDR2 LQKENI. The CDR3 contains 13 residues. The CDR3 spells CASSRTGVYEQFF. The CDR3 nucleotides are TGTGCCAGCTCGCGGACAGGGGTCTATGAGCAGTTCTTC.

V is TRBV6-5 and J is TRBJ2-2, with a tentative D call TRBD1 (6 bases). V was cut by 4 bases and J by 5 bases, with 8 bases left in between. Per the germline V gene, CDR1 is MNHEY and CDR2 is SVGAGI. This CDR3 contains 13 residues. CDR3 region: CASSFQGTGELFF. For the CDR3, the DNA is TGTGCCAGCAGTTTTCAGGGGACCGGGGAGCTGTTTTTT.

The sample holds a few counts of this clone. The J gene is TRBJ1-4, the V gene TRBV30; D remains ambiguous. Germline V CDR1 and CDR2: GTSNPN, SVGIG (reference sequence). CDR3 size: 14 residues. The V and J ends lost 0 bases and 4 bases respectively, with 9 bases between them. In DNA form, the CDR3 reads TGTGCCTGGAGTGTATCGCCGGTTAATGAAAAACTGTTTTTT. Its translation: CAWSVSPVNEKLFF.

The J gene is TRBJ1-5, the V gene TRBV6-5, with a tentative D call TRBD1 (5 bases). Germline values: CDR1 MNHEY, CDR2 SVGAGI. V lost 6 bases and J 7 bases, leaving 13 bases between the germline ends. CDR3 length: 13 residues. The CDR3 region is CASRSGLRQPQHF. The CDR3 region has the DNA TGTGCCAGCAGATCAGGGCTTCGGCAGCCCCAGCATTTT.

This clone was counted between two and nine times. The chain has TRBV29-1 and TRBJ1-5; 7 positions match TRBD1. Trimming removed 5 bases from V and 2 bases from J; junction bases left unmatched: 6. CDR3 length: 14 amino acids. Germline V gives CDR1 SQVTM, CDR2 ANQGSEA. CDR3 in DNA: TGCAGCGTTAAACAGGGGAATGGCAATCAGCCCCAGCATTTT. It codes for CSVKQGNGNQPQHF. Full variable domain (outside the CDR3, taken from reference TRBV29-1 and TRBJ1-5): SAVISQKPSRDICQRGTSLTIQCQVDSQVTMMFWYRQQPGQSLTLIATANQGSEATYESGFVIDKFPISRPNLTFSTLTVSNMSPEDSSIYLCSVKQGNGNQPQHFGDGTRLSIL.

This clone was seen only a few times. The rearrangement links TRBV27 to TRBJ1-1; D may be TRBD1 (5 bases). V was cut by 3 bases and J by 1 base, with 9 bases left in between. This CDR3 spans 14 amino acids. CDR1 and CDR2 (germline): MNHEY, SMNVEV (reference sequence). The CDR3 loop reads CASSFGTANTEAFF. The CDR3 bases are TGTGCCAGCAGTTTCGGGACTGCGAACACTGAAGCTTTCTTT.

This chain links TRBV7-9 with TRBJ2-1, with D perhaps TRBD2 (9 bases). The V and J ends lost 5 bases and 5 bases respectively, with 16 bases between them. This CDR3 comprises 15 residues. Germline V gene data show CDR1 as SEHNR and CDR2 as FQNEAQ (reference sequence). For the CDR3, the DNA is TGTGCCAGCAGCCAGGGGGCGGGGGGGCACAATGAGCAGTTCTTC. It yields the protein CASSQGAGGHNEQFF.

This clone was seen more than once but under ten times. This sequence joins TRBV4-1 and TRBJ2-6; 13 bases line up with TRBD2. The CDR3 spans 19 residues. The J segment lost 0 bases and the V segment lost 4 bases, leaving 6 bases of the junction unmatched. The V gene's germline CDR1 is MGHRA and CDR2 YSYEKL. Here the CDR3 DNA reads TGCGCCAGCAGCCCTGGACTAGCGGGGGCCTCCTCTGGGGCCAACGTCCTGACTTTC. It specifies CASSPGLAGASSGANVLTF.

As for this clone: A read error may produce the germline difference seen at one junction end. V and J are TRBV19 and TRBJ2-1; 9 nucleotides line up with TRBD1. In germline, CDR1 is LNHDA, CDR2 SQIVND (reference sequence). This CDR3 is 16 amino acids long. The CDR3 nucleotides are TGTGCCAGTAGTATGACGCCCGGGACAGGGTTCAATGGGCAGTTCTTC. It encodes CASSMTPGTGFNGQFF.

This chain joins TRBV2 and TRBJ2-3; D is undetermined. Germline V lookup: CDR1 SNHLY, CDR2 FYNNEI. V was clipped by 3 bases and J by 8 bases, with 9 bases between them. The CDR3 runs 12 residues. The CDR3 protein is CASSEGRTTQYF. CDR3 DNA: TGTGCCAGCAGTGAGGGCAGAACTACGCAGTATTTT.

This clone was recorded many times. The genes are TRBV28 and TRBJ1-6; no clear D. This CDR3 spans 15 amino acids. In germline, CDR1 is MDHEN, CDR2 SYDVKM. V dropped 6 bases and J dropped 0 bases, with 9 bases sitting between them. CDR3 coding DNA: TGTGCCAGCAGAAAAAGCCGCTCCTATAATTCACCCCTCCACTTT. This codes for CASRKSRSYNSPLHF.

This clone showed up just a few times. The rearrangement joins TRBV7-2 to TRBJ2-7; 10 bases match TRBD1. The ends lost 8 bases at V and 5 bases at J; junction bases unmatched: 9. Germline-derived CDR1 and CDR2 are SGHTA and FQGNSA. The CDR3 extends over 14 amino acids. The CDR3 here is CASGRGQGNNEQYF. The CDR3 DNA reads TGTGCCAGCGGGAGGGGACAGGGGAACAACGAGCAGTACTTC.

The chain carries TRBV10-3 and TRBJ1-2; a weak D match, TRBD1 (5 bases). The V gene's germline CDR1 is ENHRY and CDR2 SYGVKD. V lost 0 bases and J 8 bases, leaving 16 bases between the germline ends. The CDR3 is made up of 15 amino acids. The CDR3 coding sequence is TGTGCCATCAGTGAGTCAGCGGGGCCGGGCATCGGCTACACCTTC. Translated: CAISESAGPGIGYTF.

This chain joins TRBV6-5 and TRBJ2-1, with 9 bases that match TRBD2. Germline CDR1 reads MNHEY; CDR2 reads SVGAGI. The V and J ends lost 9 bases and 2 bases, in that order; junction bases with no gene match: 8. The CDR3 is 15 amino acids. The CDR3 sequence is CASWRGGGTYNEQFF. The CDR3 nucleotides read TGTGCCAGTTGGCGGGGGGGCGGGACCTACAATGAGCAGTTCTTC.

This clone appeared a few times. The chain uses TRBV5-1 and TRBJ2-7; the D gene is possibly TRBD1 (6 bases). CDR3 length: 15 residues. CDR1 is SGHRS and CDR2 is YFSETQ in the germline V gene. The V end was cut by 0 bases, the J end by 6 bases, with 16 bases between. CDR3 protein: CASSLDGRGFSEQYF. CDR3 sequence (DNA): TGCGCCAGCAGCTTGGACGGCAGGGGTTTCAGCGAGCAGTACTTC.

The V gene is TRBV19, the J gene TRBJ1-5; no clear D. Trimming stripped 4 bases from V and 7 bases from J, with 23 bases between. CDR1 and CDR2 from the germline V gene are LNHDA and SQIVND (reference sequence). This CDR3 contains 17 residues. The CDR3 bases are TGTGCCAGTAGTAGGGTCGGGCCGACAACCGGGAGACAGCCCCAGCATTTT. Translation gives CASSRVGPTTGRQPQHF.

This rearrangement joins TRBV11-2 to TRBJ2-2, with TRBD2 matching 8 bases. The CDR3 sequence is 15 residues long. Germline values: CDR1 SGHAT, CDR2 FQNNGV. Losses at the gene ends were 6 bases for V and 5 bases for J; bases not matched to a gene: 8. This CDR3 is CASRGGTRNTGELFF. The CDR3 bases are TGTGCCAGCAGAGGCGGGACTAGAAATACCGGGGAGCTGTTTTTT.

In its sample, this clone was seen a few times. The rearrangement joins TRBV7-2 to TRBJ2-6; D is possibly TRBD1 (5 bases). CDR1 and CDR2 (germline): SGHTA, FQGNSA. This CDR3 has 15 residues. V was trimmed by 5 bases and J by 2 bases, leaving 10 bases between them. The CDR3 bases are TGTGCCAGCAGCCCTGAAGGGGCTGGGGCCAACGTCCTGACTTTC. It is translated as CASSPEGAGANVLTF.

The chain has TRBV7-9 and TRBJ1-2; unclear D gene. The CDR3 totals 13 residues. Germline V gene data show CDR1 as SEHNR and CDR2 as FQNEAQ (reference sequence). The V gene lost 4 bases and the J gene lost 3 bases, with 9 bases spanning the gap. CDR3 region: CASSSPPDYGYTF. The CDR3 nucleotides are TGTGCCAGCAGCTCCCCCCCGGACTATGGCTACACCTTC.

The chain links TRBV7-8 to TRBJ1-2, with D hard to call. The CDR3 runs 13 residues. The V gene's germline CDR1 is SGHVS and CDR2 FQNEAQ. The V end lost 1 base, the J end lost 8 bases, and 11 bases lay between the germline ends. The CDR3 DNA sequence: TGTGCCAGCAGCTTAGAACTGCGGCGGGGCTACACCTTC. Translated, it gives CASSLELRRGYTF. The full variable domain, with the rest looked up from reference TRBV7-8 and TRBJ1-2, is GAGVSQSPRYKVAKRGQDVALRCDPISGHVSLFWYQQALGQGPEFLTYFQNEAQLDKSGLPSDRFFAERPEGSVSTLKIQRTQQEDSAVYLCASSLELRRGYTFGSGTRLTVV.

With regard to this clone: Other nucleotide sequences in the sample specify the same CDR3. The rearrangement links TRBV18 to TRBJ2-7; 7 positions match TRBD2. The CDR3 loop spans 13 amino acids. V trimming: 3 bases; J trimming: 2 bases; junction bases outside the gene matches: 1. Germline CDR1 is KGHSH and CDR2 is LQKENI. CDR3 sequence reads: CASSPAGAYEQYF. CDR3 bases: TGTGCCAGCTCACCGGCGGGGGCCTACGAGCAGTACTTC. Complete variable domain (other parts from reference TRBV18 and TRBJ2-7): NAGVMQNPRHLVRRRGQEARLRCSPMKGHSHVYWYRQLPEEGLKFMVYLQKENIIDESGMPKERFSAEFPKEGPSILRIQQVVRGDSAAYFCASSPAGAYEQYFGPGTRLTVT.

V usage is TRBV7-2 and J usage is TRBJ1-2; a possible D gene is TRBD1 (6 bases). The V end was cut by 2 bases, the J end by 5 bases, with 15 bases between. Germline CDR1 and CDR2: SGHTA and FQGNSA. The CDR3 has 15 residues. Here the CDR3 DNA reads TGTGCCAGCAGCTTATCTAGGGGGACGGGGTATGGCTACACCTTC. Translated: CASSLSRGTGYGYTF. The whole variable domain, filled in from reference TRBV7-2 and TRBJ1-2, reads GAGVSQSPSNKVTEKGKDVELRCDPISGHTALYWYRQSLGQGLEFLIYFQGNSAPDKSGLPSDRFSAERTGGSVSTLTIQRTQQEDSAVYLCASSLSRGTGYGYTFGSGTRLTVV.

Notes on this clone: Compared with germline, one end of the junction differs, possibly owing to a read error. The sample contains more than one DNA sequence encoding this CDR3. The chain employs TRBV6-6 and TRBJ1-5, with D uncertain. Germline loops: CDR1 MNHNY, CDR2 SVGAGI (reference sequence). CDR3 length: 12 amino acids. The CDR3 spells CAISESGQPQHF. CDR3 sequence (DNA): TGTGCCATCAGTGAGTCTGGTCAGCCCCAGCATTTT.

This clone was counted only a few times. CDR3 loop: CASSQAGNRGIAYEQYF. The CDR3 DNA reads TGTGCCAGCAGCCAAGCGGGGAACAGGGGAATCGCCTACGAGCAGTACTTC. The J gene is TRBJ2-5, the V gene TRBV4-2, with 7 positions matching TRBD1. Matching the DNA end better, TRBJ2-7 makes the J call doubtful. This CDR3 spans 17 amino acids. The germline V gene has CDR1 LGHNA and CDR2 YNFKEQ.

The gene calls are TRBV9 and TRBJ1-4; D is undetermined. The CDR3 has 14 amino acids. Per germline, CDR1 SGDLS and CDR2 YYNGEE. Trimming removed 0 bases from V and 8 bases from J, with 11 bases in between. The CDR3 protein is CASSVGNQKEKLFF. DNA of the CDR3: TGTGCCAGCAGCGTAGGAAACCAGAAGGAAAAACTGTTTTTT.

With respect to this clone: Distinct nucleotide sequences in the sample also encode this CDR3. The V and J genes are TRBV9 and TRBJ2-1, with TRBD1 matching over 7 bases. CDR1 SGDLS and CDR2 YYNGEE come from the germline V gene. The J segment lost 4 bases and the V segment lost 4 bases, leaving 5 bases of the junction unmatched. The CDR3 has 14 residues. The CDR3 nucleotides read TGTGCCAGCAGCCCGACGACAGGGTACAATGAGCAGTTCTTC. Encoded protein: CASSPTTGYNEQFF.